This T cell receptor (beta chain) originates from a study of T cell responses to AZD1222 COVID-19 vaccine. Study-level points and caveats: Nearly half of the spike-specific TCRs reportedly recognize variant regions that carry no mutations. Distributed over spike, vaccine-associated CD4 TCRs predominated at 160-218 and 743-854. Clonal diversity may have been underestimated, and the donors were mostly white British, with more females than males. Baseline serology detected seropositivity in only a handful of AZD1222 recipients.

Germline-derived CDR1 and CDR2 are MGHRA and YSYEKL. The V and J ends lost 4 bases and 4 bases respectively, with 8 bases between them. The CDR3 has 12 amino acids. Of note for this clone: Its antigen is not known.

Here immunoSEQ multiplex PCR was the method, and the copy in TCRdb shows in-frame clones only, minus some. Altogether just over 150,000 clones are present, 90% being singletons, with the ten largest covering 1.5% to 2%. Sequenced material: peripheral blood, taken on day 0 of AZD1222 vaccination. V is TRBV4-1 and J is TRBJ2-7; a weak D match, TRBD2 (5 bases). This receptor was obtained from an adult in good health. The CDR3 region is CASSPPGYEQYF. In DNA, the CDR3 is TGCGCCAGCAGCCCCCCGGGATACGAGCAGTACTTC.